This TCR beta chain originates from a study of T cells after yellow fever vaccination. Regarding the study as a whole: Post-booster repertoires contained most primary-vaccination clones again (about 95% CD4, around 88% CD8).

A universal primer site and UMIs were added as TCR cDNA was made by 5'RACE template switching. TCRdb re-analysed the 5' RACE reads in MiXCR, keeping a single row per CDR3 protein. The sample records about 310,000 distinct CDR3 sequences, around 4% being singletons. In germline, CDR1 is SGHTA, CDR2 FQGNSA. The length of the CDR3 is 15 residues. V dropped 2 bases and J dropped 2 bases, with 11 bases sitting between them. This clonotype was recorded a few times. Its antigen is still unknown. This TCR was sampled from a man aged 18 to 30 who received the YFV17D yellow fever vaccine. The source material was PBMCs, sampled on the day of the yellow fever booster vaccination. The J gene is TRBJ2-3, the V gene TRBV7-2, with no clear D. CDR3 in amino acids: CASSLQANPTDTQYF. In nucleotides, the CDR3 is TGTGCCAGCAGCTTACAGGCAAACCCCACAGATACGCAGTATTTT. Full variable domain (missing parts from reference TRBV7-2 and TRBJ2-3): GAGVSQSPSNKVTEKGKDVELRCDPISGHTALYWYRQSLGQGLEFLIYFQGNSAPDKSGLPSDRFSAERTGGSVSTLTIQRTQQEDSAVYLCASSLQANPTDTQYFGPGTRLTVL.